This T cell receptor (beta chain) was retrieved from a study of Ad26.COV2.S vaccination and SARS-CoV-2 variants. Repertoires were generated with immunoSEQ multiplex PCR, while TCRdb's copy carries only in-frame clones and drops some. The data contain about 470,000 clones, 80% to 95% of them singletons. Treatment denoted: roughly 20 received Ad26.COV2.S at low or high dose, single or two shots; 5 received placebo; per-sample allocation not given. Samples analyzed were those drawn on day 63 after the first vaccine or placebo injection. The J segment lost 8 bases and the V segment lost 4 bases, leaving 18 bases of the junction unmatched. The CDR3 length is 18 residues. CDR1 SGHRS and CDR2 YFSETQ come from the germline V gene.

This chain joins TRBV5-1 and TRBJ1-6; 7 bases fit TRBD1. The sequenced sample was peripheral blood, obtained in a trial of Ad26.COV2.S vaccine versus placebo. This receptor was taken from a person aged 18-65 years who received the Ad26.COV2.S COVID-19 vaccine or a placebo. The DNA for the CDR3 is TGCGCCAGCAGCCGGGCCTTAACAGGGGCCCCGGGAGATTCACCCCTCCACTTT. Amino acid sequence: CASSRALTGAPGDSPLHF.